These 23 T cell receptor beta chains originate from one sample sequenced in a study of T cells after somatic rescue of genetic block. Only in-frame clones appear in the TCRdb table, and some are missing; sequencing was by immunoSEQ multiplex PCR. The repertoire holds over 10,000 clones, with 74% as singletons. Sequencing input: peripheral blood mononuclear cells (PBMCs). The receptor source for this set is a boy aged 10-17 years.

This clone was counted a single time. J is TRBJ2-2 and V is TRBV10-3, with D possibly called TRBD1 or TRBD2 (7 bases each). CDR1 is ENHRY and CDR2 is SYGVKD in the germline V gene. The CDR3 spans 16 residues. Trimming removed 8 bases at V and 4 bases at J, with 20 bases between. The chain's CDR3 is CAIPQGEGASTGELFF. CDR3 DNA: TGTGCCATCCCTCAGGGGGAGGGGGCCTCCACCGGGGAGCTGTTTTTT.

This clone was seen more than once but under ten times. The chain recombines TRBV7-7 with TRBJ1-5; D not certain. Per germline, CDR1 SSHAT and CDR2 FNYEAQ (reference sequence). The CDR3 is made up of 13 amino acids. The germline V and J ends were trimmed by 4 bases and 5 bases, with 9 bases remaining between them. Written as DNA, the CDR3 is TGTGCCAGCAGCTCCGGGCCAGATCAGCCCCAGCATTTT. Translated: CASSSGPDQPQHF.

The rearrangement links TRBV2 to TRBJ2-1; 9 bases agree with TRBD2. CDR3 length equals 16 residues. From germline, CDR1 is SNHLY and CDR2 FYNNEI. V lost 6 bases and J lost 2; bases outside the gene matches: 8. The CDR3 protein is CASSQLAGAAYNEQFF. The CDR3 nucleotides are TGTGCCAGCAGCCAATTAGCGGGAGCTGCCTACAATGAGCAGTTCTTC.

The rearrangement joins TRBV6-1 to TRBJ1-2; D not resolved. The length of the CDR3 is 8 residues. Germline assignment: CDR1 MNHNS and CDR2 SASEGT. CDR3 in amino acids: CAGYGYTF. CDR3 bases: TGTGCAGGCTATGGCTACACCTTC.

This rearrangement joins TRBV6-6 to TRBJ2-7; 10 bases agree with TRBD1. CDR3 length: 15 amino acids. V lost 2 bases and J lost 2; bases outside the gene matches: 3. Germline assignment: CDR1 MNHNY and CDR2 SVGAGI (reference sequence). The CDR3 spells CASSYAGTGAYEQYF. The CDR3 DNA sequence: TGTGCCAGCAGTTACGCCGGGACAGGGGCCTACGAGCAGTACTTC.

The CDR3 DNA is TGTGCCAGCAGTTTACGGGGCGGGATGAACACTGAAGCTTTCTTT. It codes for CASSLRGGMNTEAFF. J is TRBJ1-1 and V is TRBV27, with a possible D match to TRBD1 (5 bases). From germline, CDR1 is MNHEY and CDR2 SMNVEV (reference sequence). Trimming stripped 2 bases from V and 0 bases from J, with 10 bases between. The CDR3 runs to 15 residues.

The chain carries TRBV7-9 and TRBJ2-7; 8 bases match TRBD1. CDR1 is SEHNR, CDR2 FQNEAQ, per germline (reference sequence). This CDR3 is 15 amino acids long. The V segment lost 4 bases and the J segment 2 bases; nucleotides outside the gene matches: 7. The CDR3 is CASSSRDRQTYEQYF. In nucleotides, the CDR3 is TGTGCCAGCAGCTCCAGGGACAGGCAAACCTACGAGCAGTACTTC. Full variable domain (missing parts from reference TRBV7-9 and TRBJ2-7): DTGVSQNPRHKITKRGQNVTFRCDPISEHNRLYWYRQTLGQGPEFLTYFQNEAQLEKSRLLSDRFSAERPKGSFSTLEIQRTEQGDSAMYLCASSSRDRQTYEQYFGPGTRLTVT.

The V gene is TRBV6-1, the J gene TRBJ1-3; D possibly corresponds to TRBD1 (6 bases). The germline gives CDR1 MNHNS, CDR2 SASEGT. This CDR3 contains 15 residues. Trimming left V 5 bases short and J 2 bases short, with 13 bases between. The CDR3 loop is CASSLRGFAGNTIYF. CDR3 sequence (DNA): TGTGCCAGCAGTCTAAGGGGGTTCGCTGGAAACACCATATATTTT.

CDR3 coding DNA: TGTGCCAGCAGCCCGTGGGGACAGGGGGAAGATGGCTACACCTTC. Its protein product is CASSPWGQGEDGYTF. The chain joins TRBV13 to TRBJ1-2, with TRBD1 matching over 11 bases. The V segment lost 5 bases and the J segment 6 bases; nucleotides outside the gene matches: 8. The CDR3 totals 15 residues. From germline, CDR1 is PRHDT and CDR2 FYEKMQ (reference sequence).

This chain uses TRBV6-4 with TRBJ2-5; D not certain. Trimming left V 3 bases short and J 1 base short, with 6 bases between. The CDR3 loop spans 13 amino acids. Germline loops: CDR1 MRHNA, CDR2 SNTAGT. The DNA of the CDR3 is TGTGCCAGCAGTGAACTGGGCCAAGAGACCCAGTACTTC. Its protein is CASSELGQETQYF.

This clone occurred a few times. This chain links TRBV5-1 with TRBJ1-4, with 12 bases fitting TRBD1. Germline CDR1 and CDR2: SGHRS and YFSETQ. The length of the CDR3 is 16 residues. After removal of 3 bases from V and 7 bases from J, the junction contained 7 bases not matched to a gene. CDR3 sequence: CASSSGQGAKIEKLFF. CDR3 coding DNA: TGCGCCAGCAGCTCGGGACAGGGGGCCAAGATTGAAAAACTGTTTTTT.

CDR3: CASSPDQQGGMKQPQHF. For the CDR3, the DNA is TGTGCCAGCTCACCAGACCAACAGGGTGGAATGAAGCAGCCCCAGCATTTT. The chain combines TRBV18 with TRBJ1-5, with TRBD1 as a possible D gene (6 bases). From germline, CDR1 is KGHSH and CDR2 LQKENI. The CDR3 consists of 17 residues. V was trimmed by 2 bases and J by 7 bases, leaving 21 bases between them.

The J gene is TRBJ2-7, the V gene TRBV13; D uncertain. The CDR3 is made up of 15 amino acids. Trimming pared 2 bases from V and 2 bases from J, leaving 13 bases between. Germline V CDR1 and CDR2: PRHDT, FYEKMQ (reference sequence). As DNA, the CDR3 is TGTGCCAGCAGCTTATGGGCACCCCAACCCTACGAGCAGTACTTC. Protein product: CASSLWAPQPYEQYF.

This chain uses TRBV18 with TRBJ2-1; TRBD2 aligns across 7 bases. In germline, CDR1 is KGHSH, CDR2 LQKENI. This CDR3 has 15 residues. J lost 5 bases, V lost 3 bases, and 7 bases had no gene match. CDR3 amino acids: CASSPYREDNNEQFF. CDR3 in DNA: TGTGCCAGCTCACCTTACCGGGAGGACAACAATGAGCAGTTCTTC.

The gene calls are TRBV5-5 and TRBJ1-5; D gene ambiguous. Germline CDR1 reads SGHKS; CDR2 reads YYEKEE (reference sequence). Trimming stripped 4 bases from V and 4 bases from J, with 9 bases between. The CDR3 covers 13 residues. The CDR3 sequence is CASSQLWNQPQHF. The CDR3 region has the DNA TGTGCCAGCAGCCAACTTTGGAATCAGCCCCAGCATTTT.

The V and J genes are TRBV10-3 and TRBJ2-2; the D gene is possibly TRBD2 (6 bases). Trimming pared 11 bases from V and 2 bases from J, leaving 12 bases between. This CDR3 has 13 amino acids. Looked up from germline, CDR1 is ENHRY and CDR2 is SYGVKD. CDR3 sequence reads: CAGRDFNTGELFF. CDR3 nucleotide sequence: TGTGCCGGCCGGGACTTTAACACCGGGGAGCTGTTTTTT.

V usage is TRBV2 and J usage is TRBJ2-5, with unresolved D. The CDR3 runs 13 residues. The V gene's germline CDR1 is SNHLY and CDR2 FYNNEI. The V gene lost 6 bases and the J gene lost 4 bases, with 12 bases spanning the gap. This CDR3 is CASRSYEVETQYF. CDR3 coding DNA: TGTGCCAGCAGGAGTTACGAAGTAGAGACCCAGTACTTC.

In its sample, this clone was seen once. The genes are TRBV19 and TRBJ2-7, with TRBD1 matching over 8 bases. Germline V CDR1 and CDR2: LNHDA, SQIVND (reference sequence). The length of the CDR3 is 14 residues. V lost 5 bases, J lost 6 bases, and 9 bases stayed unmatched. The CDR3 nucleotides are TGTGCCAGTAGTTCTCGGGACAGGTGGGGCGAGCAGTACTTC. It yields the protein CASSSRDRWGEQYF.

This chain uses TRBV28 with TRBJ2-1, with 8 bases lining up with TRBD2. The CDR3 runs 14 residues. The germline V gene encodes CDR1 MDHEN and CDR2 SYDVKM. Trimming removed 1 base from V and 15 bases from J; junction bases left unmatched: 11. The CDR3, as DNA: TGTGCCAGCAGTTTATATCCGGGACTAGGAACAGGGTTCTTC. It specifies CASSLYPGLGTGFF.

The CDR3 reads CAWSGSRGRAYQETQYF. Here the CDR3 DNA reads TGTGCCTGGAGTGGGTCGAGGGGGAGGGCCTACCAAGAGACCCAGTACTTC. The chain couples TRBV30 to TRBJ2-5; possibly TRBD2 for D (7 bases). CDR1 and CDR2 (germline): GTSNPN, SVGIG (reference sequence). The V gene lost 1 base and the J gene lost 0 bases, with 18 bases spanning the gap. This CDR3 contains 17 residues.

This clone was counted only a few times. The chain combines TRBV9 with TRBJ1-1, with 10 bases matching TRBD1. V dropped 3 bases and J dropped 5; count of bases not matched to a gene: 7. Germline V gene lookup returns CDR1 SGDLS and CDR2 YYNGEE. This CDR3 has 15 amino acids. The CDR3 protein is CASSDWDRGGTEAFF. CDR3 nucleotides: TGTGCCAGCAGCGACTGGGACAGGGGAGGAACTGAAGCTTTCTTT.

This chain uses TRBV4-1 with TRBJ2-7; 12 positions agree with TRBD2. The CDR3 loop spans 16 amino acids. Germline lookup yields CDR1 MGHRA and CDR2 YSYEKL. J lost 3 bases, V lost 2 bases, and 5 bases had no gene match. This chain's CDR3 is CASSQHGLAGLYEQYF. The CDR3 DNA sequence: TGCGCCAGCAGCCAACACGGACTAGCGGGGCTCTACGAGCAGTACTTC.

This clone was picked up a small number of times. This rearrangement joins TRBV5-1 to TRBJ2-7; D uncertain. With 4 bases removed from V and 6 bases from J, the gap between germline ends came to 8 bases. The CDR3 has 11 amino acids. Germline values: CDR1 SGHRS, CDR2 YFSETQ. This CDR3 reads CASSPPAEQYF. In DNA, the CDR3 is TGCGCCAGCAGCCCCCCGGCCGAGCAGTACTTC. The entire variable domain, with the rest obtained from reference TRBV5-1 and TRBJ2-7, is as follows: KAGVTQTPRYLIKTRGQQVTLSCSPISGHRSVSWYQQTPGQGLQFLFEYFSETQRNKGNFPGRFSGRQFSNSRSEMNVSTLELGDSALYLCASSPPAEQYFGPGTRLTVT.